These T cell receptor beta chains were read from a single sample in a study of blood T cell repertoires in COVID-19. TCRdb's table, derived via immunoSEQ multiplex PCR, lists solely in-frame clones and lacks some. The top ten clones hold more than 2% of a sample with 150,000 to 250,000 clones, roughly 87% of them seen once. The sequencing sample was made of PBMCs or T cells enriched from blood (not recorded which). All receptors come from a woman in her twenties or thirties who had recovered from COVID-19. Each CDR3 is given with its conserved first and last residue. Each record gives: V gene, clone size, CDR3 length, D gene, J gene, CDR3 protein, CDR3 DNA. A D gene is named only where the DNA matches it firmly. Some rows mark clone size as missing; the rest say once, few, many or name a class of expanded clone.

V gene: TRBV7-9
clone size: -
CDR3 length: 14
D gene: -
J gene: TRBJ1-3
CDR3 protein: CASSLDSPRDTIYF
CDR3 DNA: TGTGCCAGCAGCTTGGACTCTCCGCGGGACACCATATATTTT

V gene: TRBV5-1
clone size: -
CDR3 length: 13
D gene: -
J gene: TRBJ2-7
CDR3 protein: CASSIDTSYEQYF
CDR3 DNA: TGCGCCAGCAGCATTGACACCTCCTACGAGCAGTACTTC

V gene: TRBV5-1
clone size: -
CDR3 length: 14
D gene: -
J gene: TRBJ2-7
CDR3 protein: CASSLDRFPYEQYF
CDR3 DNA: TGCGCCAGCAGCTTGGACAGATTTCCCTACGAGCAGTACTTC

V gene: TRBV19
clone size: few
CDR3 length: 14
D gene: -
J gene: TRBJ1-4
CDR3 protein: CASSDRRSGEKLFF
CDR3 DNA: TGTGCCAGTAGTGATCGGAGGAGCGGTGAAAAACTGTTTTTT

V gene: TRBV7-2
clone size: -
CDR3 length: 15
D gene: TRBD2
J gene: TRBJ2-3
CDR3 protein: CASSFRAGDTDTQYF
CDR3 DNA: TGTGCCAGCAGCTTTAGGGCGGGGGACACAGATACGCAGTATTTT

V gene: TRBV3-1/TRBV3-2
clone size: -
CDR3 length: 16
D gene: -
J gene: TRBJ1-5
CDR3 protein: CASSQEGLRGNQPQHF
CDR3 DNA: TGTGCCAGCAGCCAAGAGGGGCTACGGGGCAATCAGCCCCAGCATTTT

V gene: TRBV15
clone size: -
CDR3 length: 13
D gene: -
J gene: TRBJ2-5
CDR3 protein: CATSRAPKETQYF
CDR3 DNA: TGTGCCACCAGCAGAGCCCCAAAAGAGACCCAGTACTTC

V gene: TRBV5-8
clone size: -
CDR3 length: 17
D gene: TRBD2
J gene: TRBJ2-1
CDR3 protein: CASSRGLAGSPVDEQFF
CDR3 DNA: TGTGCCAGCAGCCGGGGACTAGCGGGAAGCCCCGTCGATGAGCAGTTCTTC

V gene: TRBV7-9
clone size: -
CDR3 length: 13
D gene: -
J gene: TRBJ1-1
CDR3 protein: CASSSDSLREAFF
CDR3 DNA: TGTGCCAGCAGCTCGGACAGTCTGCGGGAAGCTTTCTTT

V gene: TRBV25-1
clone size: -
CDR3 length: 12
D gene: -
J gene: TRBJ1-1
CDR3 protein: CASSLWNTEAFF
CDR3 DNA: TGTGCCAGCTCCTTGTGGAACACTGAAGCTTTCTTT

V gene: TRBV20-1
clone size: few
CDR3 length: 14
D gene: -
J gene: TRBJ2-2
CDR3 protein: CSASAALGAGELFF
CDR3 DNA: TGCAGTGCTAGTGCAGCCCTGGGCGCCGGGGAGCTGTTTTTT

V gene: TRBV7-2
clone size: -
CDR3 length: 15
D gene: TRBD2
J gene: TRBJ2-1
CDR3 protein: CASSPSGRQYNEQFF
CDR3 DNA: TGTGCCAGCAGCCCTAGCGGGAGGCAATACAATGAGCAGTTCTTC

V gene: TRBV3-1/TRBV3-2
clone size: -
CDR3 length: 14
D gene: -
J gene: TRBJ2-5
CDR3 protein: CASSQDEQQETQYF
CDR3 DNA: TGTGCCAGCAGCCAAGATGAACAGCAAGAGACCCAGTACTTC

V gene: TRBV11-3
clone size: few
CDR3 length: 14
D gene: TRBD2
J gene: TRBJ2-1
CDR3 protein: CASSSLAAYNEQFF
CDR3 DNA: TGTGCCAGCAGCTCCCTAGCGGCTTACAATGAGCAGTTCTTC

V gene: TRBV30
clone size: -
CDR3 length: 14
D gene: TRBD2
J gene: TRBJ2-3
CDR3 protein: CAWTQGLVTDTQYF
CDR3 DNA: TGTGCCTGGACCCAGGGACTAGTCACAGATACGCAGTATTTT

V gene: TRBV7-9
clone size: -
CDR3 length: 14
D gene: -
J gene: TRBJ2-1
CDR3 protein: CASSLVSGVDEQFF
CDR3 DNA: TGTGCCAGCAGCTTAGTCTCGGGAGTGGATGAGCAGTTCTTC

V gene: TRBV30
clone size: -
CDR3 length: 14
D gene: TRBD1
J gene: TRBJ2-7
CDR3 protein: CAWSAGTGTYEQYF
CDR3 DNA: TGTGCCTGGAGCGCCGGGACAGGGACCTACGAGCAGTACTTC

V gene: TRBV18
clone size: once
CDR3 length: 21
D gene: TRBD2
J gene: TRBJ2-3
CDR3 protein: CASSPLRGLAGGPTVQDTQYF
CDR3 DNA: TGTGCCAGCTCACCCCTCCGGGGACTAGCGGGAGGGCCTACGGTGCAGGATACGCAGTATTTT

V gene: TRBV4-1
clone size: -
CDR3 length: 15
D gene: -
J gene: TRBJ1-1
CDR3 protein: CASSPLGQLNTEAFF
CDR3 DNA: TGCGCCAGCAGCCCCCTTGGACAGCTGAACACTGAAGCTTTCTTT

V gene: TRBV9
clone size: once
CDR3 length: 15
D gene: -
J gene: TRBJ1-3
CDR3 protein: CASSADRASGNTIYF
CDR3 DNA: TGTGCCAGCAGCGCCGACAGAGCCTCTGGAAACACCATATATTTT

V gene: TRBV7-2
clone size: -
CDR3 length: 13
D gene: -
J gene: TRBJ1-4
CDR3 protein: CASSSGQLEKLFF
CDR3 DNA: TGTGCCAGCAGCTCCGGACAGCTTGAAAAACTGTTTTTT

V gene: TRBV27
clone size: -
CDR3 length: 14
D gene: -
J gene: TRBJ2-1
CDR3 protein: CASSRQVGAYEQFF
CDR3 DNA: TGTGCCAGCAGCAGACAGGTGGGAGCTTATGAGCAGTTCTTC

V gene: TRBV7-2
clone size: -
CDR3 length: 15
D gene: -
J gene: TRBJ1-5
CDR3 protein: CASSPSGRGNQPQHF
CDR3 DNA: TGTGCCAGCAGCCCCTCAGGGAGGGGGAATCAGCCCCAGCATTTT

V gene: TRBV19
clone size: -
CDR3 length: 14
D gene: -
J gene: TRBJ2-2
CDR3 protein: CASRGAWHTGELFF
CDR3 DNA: TGTGCCAGTAGAGGGGCCTGGCACACCGGGGAGCTGTTTTTT

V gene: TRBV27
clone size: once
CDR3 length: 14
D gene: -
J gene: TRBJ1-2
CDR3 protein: CASSLSRGNYGYTF
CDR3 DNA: TGTGCCAGCAGTTTATCACGGGGGAACTATGGCTACACCTTC

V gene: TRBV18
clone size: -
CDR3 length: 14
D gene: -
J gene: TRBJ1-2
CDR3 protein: CASSPDVQGYGYTF
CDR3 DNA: TGTGCCAGCTCACCAGATGTTCAGGGCTATGGCTACACCTTC

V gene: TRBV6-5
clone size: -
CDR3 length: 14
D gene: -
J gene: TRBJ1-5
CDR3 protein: CASRPTGSNQPQHF
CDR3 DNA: TGTGCCAGCAGACCAACAGGGAGCAATCAGCCCCAGCATTTT

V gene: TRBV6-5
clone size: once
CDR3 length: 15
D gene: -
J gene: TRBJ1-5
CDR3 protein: CASSSVDSRNQPQHF
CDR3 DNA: TGTGCCAGCAGTTCCGTCGACTCCCGCAATCAGCCCCAGCATTTT

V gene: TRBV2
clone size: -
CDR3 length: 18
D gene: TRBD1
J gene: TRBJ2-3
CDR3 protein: CASSGRQGRISSTDTQYF
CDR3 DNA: TGTGCCAGCAGTGGACGACAGGGGAGGATTTCTAGCACAGATACGCAGTATTTT

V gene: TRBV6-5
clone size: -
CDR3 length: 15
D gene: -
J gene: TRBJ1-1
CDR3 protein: CASRPEGSENTEAFF
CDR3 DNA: TGTGCCAGCAGGCCTGAAGGGAGCGAAAACACTGAAGCTTTCTTT

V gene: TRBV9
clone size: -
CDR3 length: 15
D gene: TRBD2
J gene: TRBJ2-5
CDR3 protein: CASSVVAGGGETQYF
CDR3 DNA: TGTGCCAGCAGCGTAGTAGCGGGGGGCGGGGAGACCCAGTACTTC

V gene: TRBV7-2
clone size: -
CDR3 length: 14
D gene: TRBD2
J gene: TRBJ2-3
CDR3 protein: CASSTSGTTDTQYF
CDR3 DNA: TGTGCCAGCAGCACTAGCGGGACCACAGATACGCAGTATTTT

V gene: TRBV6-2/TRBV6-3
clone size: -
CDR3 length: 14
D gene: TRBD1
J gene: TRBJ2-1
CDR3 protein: CASSSLGQGAKQFF
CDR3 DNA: TGTGCCAGCAGTTCCCTAGGACAGGGTGCCAAGCAGTTCTTC

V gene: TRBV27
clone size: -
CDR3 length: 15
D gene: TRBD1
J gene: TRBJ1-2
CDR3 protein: CASSLRQGGIDGYTF
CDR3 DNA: TGTGCCAGCAGTTTAAGGCAGGGGGGCATCGATGGCTACACCTTC

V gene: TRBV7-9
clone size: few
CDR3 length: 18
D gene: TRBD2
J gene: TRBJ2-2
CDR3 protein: CASSLLAGVAQNTGELFF
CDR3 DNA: TGTGCCAGCAGCTTATTAGCGGGAGTTGCCCAGAACACCGGGGAGCTGTTTTTT